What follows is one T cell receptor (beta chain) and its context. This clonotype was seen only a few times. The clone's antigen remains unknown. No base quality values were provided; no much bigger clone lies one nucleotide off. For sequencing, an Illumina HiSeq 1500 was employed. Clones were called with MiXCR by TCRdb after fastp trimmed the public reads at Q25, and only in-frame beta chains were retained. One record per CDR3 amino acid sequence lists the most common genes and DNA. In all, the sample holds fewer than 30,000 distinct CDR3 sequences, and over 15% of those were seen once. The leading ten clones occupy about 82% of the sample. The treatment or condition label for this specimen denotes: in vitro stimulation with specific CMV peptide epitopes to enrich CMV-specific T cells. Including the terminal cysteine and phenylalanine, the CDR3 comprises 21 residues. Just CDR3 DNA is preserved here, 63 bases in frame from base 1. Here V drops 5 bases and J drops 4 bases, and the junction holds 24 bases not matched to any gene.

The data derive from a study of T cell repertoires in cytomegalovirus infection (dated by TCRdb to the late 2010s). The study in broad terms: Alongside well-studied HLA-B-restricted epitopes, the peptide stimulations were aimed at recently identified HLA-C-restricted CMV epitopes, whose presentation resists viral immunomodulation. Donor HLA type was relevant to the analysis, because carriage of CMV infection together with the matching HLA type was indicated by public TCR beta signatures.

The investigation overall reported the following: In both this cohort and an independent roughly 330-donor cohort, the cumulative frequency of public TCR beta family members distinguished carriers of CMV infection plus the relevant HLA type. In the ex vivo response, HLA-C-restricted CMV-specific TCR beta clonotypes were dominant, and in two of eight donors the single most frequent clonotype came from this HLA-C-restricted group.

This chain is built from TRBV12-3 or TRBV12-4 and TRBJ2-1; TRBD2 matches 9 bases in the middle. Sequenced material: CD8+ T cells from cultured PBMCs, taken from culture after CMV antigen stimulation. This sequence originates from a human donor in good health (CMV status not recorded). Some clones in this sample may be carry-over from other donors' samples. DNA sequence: TGTGCCAGCAGTACCCTTACCAGGGGATTTCTAGGGACTAGCAGGTACAATGAGCAGTTCTTC. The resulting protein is CASSTLTRGFLGTSRYNEQFF.